This T cell receptor (beta chain) was retrieved from a study of blood T cell repertoires in COVID-19. Whole-study context: Whether acute or convalescent, the COVID-19 samples came from the United States, Italy and Spain. PBMCs, B-cell-depleted T cells, or T cells provided the cDNA or gDNA that made up the material.

In the authors' methods: Reference gene primer amplification yielded estimated nucleated cell counts. Clones were read by immunoSEQ multiplex PCR, and TCRdb kept only the in-frame ones, dropping some. The V and J calls and the clone size are those of that table, but D and trimming were determined from the DNA. Found here are about 160,000 clones, roughly 88% of them singletons; the top ten hold 9.1%. The CDR3 has 17 amino acids. The V gene lost 0 bases and the J gene lost 4 bases, with 21 bases spanning the gap. Germline V gives CDR1 GTSNPN, CDR2 SVGIG (reference sequence). The chain recombines TRBV30 with TRBJ1-2; maybe TRBD1 (6 bases). The sequencing sample was made of peripheral blood. This TCR came from an elderly woman with active or convalescent COVID-19. CDR3 protein: CAWSVERTDTGLYGYTF. The CDR3 region has the DNA TGTGCCTGGAGTGTAGAGCGGACAGACACTGGGCTCTATGGCTACACCTTC.